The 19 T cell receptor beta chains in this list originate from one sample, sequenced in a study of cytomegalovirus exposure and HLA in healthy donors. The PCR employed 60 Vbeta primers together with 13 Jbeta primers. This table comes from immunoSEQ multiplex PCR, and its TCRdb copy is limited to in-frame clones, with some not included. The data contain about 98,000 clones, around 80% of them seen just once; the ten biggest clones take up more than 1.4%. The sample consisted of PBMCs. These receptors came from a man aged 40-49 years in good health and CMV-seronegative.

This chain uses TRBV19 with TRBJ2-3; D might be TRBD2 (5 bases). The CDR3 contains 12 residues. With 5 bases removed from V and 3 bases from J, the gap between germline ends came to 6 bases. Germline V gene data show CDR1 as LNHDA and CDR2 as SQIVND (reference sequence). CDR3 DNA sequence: TGTGCCAGTAGTCCGGGAACAGATACGCAGTATTTT. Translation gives CASSPGTDTQYF. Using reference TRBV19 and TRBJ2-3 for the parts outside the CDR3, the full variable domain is DGGITQSPKYLFRKEGQNVTLSCEQNLNHDAMYWYRQDPGQGLRLIYYSQIVNDFQKGDIAEGYSVSREKKESFPLTVTSAQKNPTAFYLCASSPGTDTQYFGPGTRLTVL.

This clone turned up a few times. CDR3 DNA sequence: TGTGCCAGCAGCTCCATTGGACAGGGTGGAGATACGCAGTATTTT. It specifies CASSSIGQGGDTQYF. This chain uses TRBV5-4 with TRBJ2-3, with 8 bases that match TRBD1. Germline CDR1 and CDR2: SGHNT and YYREEE (reference sequence). V lost 3 bases to trimming and J lost 5 bases; unmatched junction nucleotides: 8. This CDR3 has 15 amino acids.

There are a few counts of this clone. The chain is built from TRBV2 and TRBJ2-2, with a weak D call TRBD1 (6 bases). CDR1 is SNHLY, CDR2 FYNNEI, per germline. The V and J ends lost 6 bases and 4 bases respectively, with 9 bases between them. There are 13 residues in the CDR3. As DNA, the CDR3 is TGTGCCAGCAGCTTCAGGGGCACCGGGGAGCTGTTTTTT. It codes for CASSFRGTGELFF.

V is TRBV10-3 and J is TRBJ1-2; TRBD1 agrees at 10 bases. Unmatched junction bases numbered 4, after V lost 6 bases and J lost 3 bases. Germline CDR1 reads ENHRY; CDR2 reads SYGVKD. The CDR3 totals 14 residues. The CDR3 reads CAISGQGGYYGYTF. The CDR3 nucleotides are TGTGCCATCAGCGGACAGGGGGGATACTATGGCTACACCTTC.

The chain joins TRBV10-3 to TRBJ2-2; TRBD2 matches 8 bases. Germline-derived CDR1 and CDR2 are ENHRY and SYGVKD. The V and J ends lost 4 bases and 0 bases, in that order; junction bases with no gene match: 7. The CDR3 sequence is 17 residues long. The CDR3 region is CAISAPAGGANTGELFF. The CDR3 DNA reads TGTGCCATCAGTGCGCCCGCGGGGGGCGCGAACACCGGGGAGCTGTTTTTT.

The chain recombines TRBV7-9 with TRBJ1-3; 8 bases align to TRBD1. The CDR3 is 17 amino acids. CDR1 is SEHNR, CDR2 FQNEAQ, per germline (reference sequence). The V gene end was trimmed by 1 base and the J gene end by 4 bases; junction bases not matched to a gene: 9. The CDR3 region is CASSLDETGVSGNTIYF. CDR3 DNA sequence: TGTGCCAGCAGCTTAGATGAGACAGGGGTTTCGGGAAACACCATATATTTT.

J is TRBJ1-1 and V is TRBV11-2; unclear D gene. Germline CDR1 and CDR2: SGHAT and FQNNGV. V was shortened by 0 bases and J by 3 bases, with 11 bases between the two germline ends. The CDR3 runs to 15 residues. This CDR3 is CASSLEQPSYTEAFF. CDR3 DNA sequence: TGTGCCAGCAGCTTAGAACAGCCAAGCTACACTGAAGCTTTCTTT.

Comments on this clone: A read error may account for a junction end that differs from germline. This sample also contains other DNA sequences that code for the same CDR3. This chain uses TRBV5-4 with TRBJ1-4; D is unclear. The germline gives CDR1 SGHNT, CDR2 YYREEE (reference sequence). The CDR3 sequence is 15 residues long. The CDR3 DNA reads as TGTGCCAGCAGCCCCGACACCAATTCTAACGAAAAACTGTTTTTT. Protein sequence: CASSPDTNSNEKLFF.

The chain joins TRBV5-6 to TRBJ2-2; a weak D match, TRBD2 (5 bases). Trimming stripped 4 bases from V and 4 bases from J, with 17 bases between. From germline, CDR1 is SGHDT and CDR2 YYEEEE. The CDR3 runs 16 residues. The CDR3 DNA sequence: TGTGCCAGCAGCCGTGGGGTTCGGGGTCCCACCGGGGAGCTGTTTTTT. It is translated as CASSRGVRGPTGELFF. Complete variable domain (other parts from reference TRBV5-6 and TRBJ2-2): DAGVTQSPTHLIKTRGQQVTLRCSPKSGHDTVSWYQQALGQGPQFIFQYYEEEERQRGNFPDRFSGHQFPNYSSELNVNALLLGDSALYLCASSRGVRGPTGELFFGEGSRLTVL.

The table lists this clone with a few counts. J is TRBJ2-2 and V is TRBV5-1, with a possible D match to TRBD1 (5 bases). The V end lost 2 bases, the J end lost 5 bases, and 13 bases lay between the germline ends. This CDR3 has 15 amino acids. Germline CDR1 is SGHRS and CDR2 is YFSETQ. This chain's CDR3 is CASSLNRPGTGELFF. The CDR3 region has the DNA TGCGCCAGCAGCTTAAACCGGCCAGGGACCGGGGAGCTGTTTTTT.

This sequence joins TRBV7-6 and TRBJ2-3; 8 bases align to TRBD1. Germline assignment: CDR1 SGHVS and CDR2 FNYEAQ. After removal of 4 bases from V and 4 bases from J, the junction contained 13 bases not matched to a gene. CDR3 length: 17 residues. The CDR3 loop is CASSSDRVGWPSDTQYF. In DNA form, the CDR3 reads TGTGCCAGCAGCTCGGACAGGGTGGGTTGGCCTTCAGATACGCAGTATTTT.

CDR3 protein: CASSGGTGVGTEAFF. The CDR3 nucleotides are TGTGCCAGCTCAGGGGGGACAGGAGTTGGGACTGAAGCTTTCTTT. The rearrangement joins TRBV18 to TRBJ1-1; 8 bases fit TRBD1. The CDR3 runs 15 residues. After removal of 5 bases from V and 5 bases from J, the junction contained 10 bases not matched to a gene. The germline CDR1 and CDR2 sequences are KGHSH and LQKENI.

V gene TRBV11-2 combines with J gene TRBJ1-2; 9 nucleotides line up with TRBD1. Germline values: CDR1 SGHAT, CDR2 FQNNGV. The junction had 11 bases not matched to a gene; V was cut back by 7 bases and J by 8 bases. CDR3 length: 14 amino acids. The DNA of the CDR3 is TGTGCCAGCACCCCCGGACAGGGGATCGTCGGCTACACCTTC. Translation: CASTPGQGIVGYTF.

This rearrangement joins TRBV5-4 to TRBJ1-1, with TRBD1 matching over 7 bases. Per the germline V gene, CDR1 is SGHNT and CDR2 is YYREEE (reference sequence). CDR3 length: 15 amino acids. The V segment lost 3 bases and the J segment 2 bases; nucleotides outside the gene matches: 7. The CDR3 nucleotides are TGTGCCAGCAGCTATGGGGCAGGGGGAAACACTGAAGCTTTCTTT. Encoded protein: CASSYGAGGNTEAFF.

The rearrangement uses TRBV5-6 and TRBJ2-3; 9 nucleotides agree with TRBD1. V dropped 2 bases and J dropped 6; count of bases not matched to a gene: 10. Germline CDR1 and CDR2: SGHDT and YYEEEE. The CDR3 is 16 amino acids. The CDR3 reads CASSFWDRESLDTQYF. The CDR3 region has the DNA TGTGCCAGCAGCTTTTGGGACAGGGAGTCCTTGGATACGCAGTATTTT.

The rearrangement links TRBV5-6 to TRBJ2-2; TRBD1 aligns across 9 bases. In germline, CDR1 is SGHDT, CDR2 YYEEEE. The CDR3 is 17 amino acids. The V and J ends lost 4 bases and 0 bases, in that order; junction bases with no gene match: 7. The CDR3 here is CASSLPWTGANTGELFF. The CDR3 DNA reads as TGTGCCAGCAGCCTACCTTGGACAGGGGCGAACACCGGGGAGCTGTTTTTT.

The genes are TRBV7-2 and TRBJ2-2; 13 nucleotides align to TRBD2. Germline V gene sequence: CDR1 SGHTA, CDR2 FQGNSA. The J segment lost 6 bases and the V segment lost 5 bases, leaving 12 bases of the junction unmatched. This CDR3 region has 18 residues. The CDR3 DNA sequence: TGTGCCAGCAGCCCAAACCCTCCGGGACTAGCGGGGTCCGGGGAGCTGTTTTTT. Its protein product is CASSPNPPGLAGSGELFF.

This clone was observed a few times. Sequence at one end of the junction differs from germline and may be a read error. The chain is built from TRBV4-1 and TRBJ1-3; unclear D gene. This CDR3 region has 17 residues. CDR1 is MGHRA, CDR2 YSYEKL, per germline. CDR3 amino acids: CASSPLRGASSGNTIHF. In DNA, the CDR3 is TGCGCGAGCAGCCCCCTACGGGGTGCAAGCTCTGGAAACACCATACATTTT.

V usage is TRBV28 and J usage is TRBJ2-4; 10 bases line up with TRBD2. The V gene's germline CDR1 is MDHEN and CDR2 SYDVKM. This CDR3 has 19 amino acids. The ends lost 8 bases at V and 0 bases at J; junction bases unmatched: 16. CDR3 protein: CASRPTSGASEQAKNIQYF. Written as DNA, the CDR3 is TGTGCCAGCCGACCTACTAGCGGGGCCTCGGAGCAAGCCAAAAACATTCAGTACTTC.